This entry describes one T cell receptor (beta chain). Its antigen remains unidentified. The J segment lost 7 bases and the V segment lost 1 base, leaving 6 bases of the junction unmatched. The germline gives CDR1 MDHEN, CDR2 SYDVKM. The CDR3 has 17 amino acids. TCRdb re-called the RT-PCR reads with MiXCR, one entry per CDR3 protein. Among almost 600,000 distinct CDR3 sequences listed, 11% to 15% were seen once. This sample stems from a study of response to subunit inactivated influenza vaccine. Study conclusions and caveats: After each seasonal influenza vaccination, few new T cells are recruited, the authors suggested.

The clonotype originates from a man between 50 and 59 years old who received an inactivated influenza vaccine. The chain has TRBV28 and TRBJ2-1, with 14 bases aligning to TRBD2. This specimen consisted of PBMCs from blood, obtained less than 13 days after vaccination. For the CDR3, the DNA is TGTGCCAGCAGTTTATTTCGACTAGCGGGAGGGCCAAATGAGCAGTTCTTC. It is translated as CASSLFRLAGGPNEQFF. Combining the CDR3 with reference TRBV28 and TRBJ2-1 gives the whole variable domain DVKVTQSSRYLVKRTGEKVFLECVQDMDHENMFWYRQDPGLGLRLIYFSYDVKMKEKGDIPEGYSVSREKKERFSLILESASTNQTSMYLCASSLFRLAGGPNEQFFGPGTRLTVL.